The next 23 T cell receptor beta chains were all read from a single sample in a study of T-cell reconstitution after alpha-beta-depleted transplantation in children. Library preparation (for TCRbeta) was performed with unique molecular identifiers. A single record per CDR3 protein comes from TCRdb applying MiXCR to the PCR reads. The sample has roughly 500,000 distinct CDR3 sequences, around a third seen once. Specimen: PBMCs from the stem cell graft donor, collected from the stem cell graft. The receptor source for this set is a human donor who donated a stem cell graft to a child with aplastic anemia.

This clonotype has more than one count but fewer than ten. The chain uses TRBV12-3 or TRBV12-4 and TRBJ2-1; D might be TRBD1 (6 bases). The CDR3 length is 15 residues. V gave up 6 bases and J gave up 4 bases, with 16 bases separating them. The CDR3 sequence: CASSPDSLAYNEQFF. CDR3 coding DNA: TGTGCCAGCAGCCCGGACAGCCTGGCGTACAATGAGCAGTTCTTC.

The V and J genes are TRBV29-1 and TRBJ1-4; 11 bases map to TRBD1. The CDR3 sequence is 17 residues long. The germline CDR1 and CDR2 sequences are SQVTM and ANQGSEA. The trim removed 7 bases at V and 4 bases at J, leaving 14 bases unmatched. The CDR3 bases are TGCAGCGCCTGGGACAGGGGGAGCGGCGGCGTTAATGAAAAACTGTTTTTT. This encodes CSAWDRGSGGVNEKLFF.

V and J are TRBV12-3 or TRBV12-4 and TRBJ2-7, with 9 bases that match TRBD1. CDR3 length: 14 amino acids. V trimming: 5 bases; J trimming: 4 bases; junction bases outside the gene matches: 6. The CDR3 loop reads CASSHPGQGYEQYF. The CDR3 DNA follows: TGTGCCAGCAGTCATCCGGGACAGGGATACGAGCAGTACTTC.

The chain carries TRBV19 and TRBJ1-5; D is unresolved. The germline V and J ends were trimmed by 8 bases and 1 base, with 15 bases remaining between them. Germline CDR1 LNHDA, CDR2 SQIVND (reference sequence). This CDR3 has 15 residues. The CDR3 DNA follows: TGTGCCAGTCATAAGGGTATAGTGAGCAATCAGCCCCAGCATTTT. Translation gives CASHKGIVSNQPQHF.

This chain joins TRBV7-9 and TRBJ2-7; D is possibly TRBD2 (6 bases). V was trimmed by 5 bases and J by 6 bases, leaving 17 bases between them. Germline V gives CDR1 SEHNR, CDR2 FQNEAQ (reference sequence). This CDR3 spans 14 amino acids. The CDR3 region is CASSAWTGGTEQYF. CDR3 DNA: TGTGCCAGCAGCGCCTGGACCGGAGGGACCGAGCAGTACTTC.

The sample holds a few counts of this clonotype. Compared with germline, one end of the junction differs, possibly owing to a read error. Written as DNA, the CDR3 is TGTGCCAGCAGTTACAATGAGCCCCAGCATTTT. Protein: CASSYNEPQHF. The V and J genes are TRBV6-6 and TRBJ1-5; D unclear. Germline loops: CDR1 MNHNY, CDR2 SVGAGI (reference sequence). The CDR3 is 11 amino acids.

In this sample, this clonotype turned up a few times. J is TRBJ2-1 and V is TRBV6-2 or TRBV6-3; TRBD2 aligns across 12 bases. J lost 9 bases, V lost 2 bases, and 14 bases had no gene match. This CDR3 contains 18 residues. Germline V lookup: CDR1 MNHEY, CDR2 SVGEGT. The CDR3 DNA reads TGTGCCAGCAGTTACGCCTCGAACCTAGCGGGAGGGCACCCTGAGCAGTTCTTC. This encodes CASSYASNLAGGHPEQFF.

This chain connects TRBV5-1 to TRBJ2-3; D is possibly TRBD2 (6 bases). This CDR3 has 17 residues. Trimming removed 0 bases at V and 0 bases at J, with 14 bases between. Germline CDR1 reads SGHRS; CDR2 reads YFSETQ. This CDR3 reads CASSLDRDSLSTDTQYF. The CDR3 region has the DNA TGCGCCAGCAGCTTGGACCGGGACTCCCTTAGCACAGATACGCAGTATTTT.

This clonotype was counted a few times. The rearrangement uses TRBV20-1 and TRBJ2-1, with TRBD2 identical over 7 bases. This CDR3 has 15 amino acids. The J segment lost 4 bases and the V segment lost 6 bases, leaving 12 bases of the junction unmatched. CDR1 is DFQATT and CDR2 is SNEGSKA in the germline V gene (reference sequence). CDR3 in DNA: TGCAGTGCGATACAGCGGGAACTCTTGTACAATGAGCAGTTCTTC. Translating it yields CSAIQRELLYNEQFF.

This chain links TRBV12-3 or TRBV12-4 with TRBJ2-7, with 8 bases aligning to TRBD2. The CDR3 spans 15 residues. The junction had 4 bases not matched to a gene; V was cut back by 1 base and J by 2 bases. The CDR3 here is CASSLGREAAYEQYV. CDR3 nucleotide sequence: TGTGCCAGCAGTTTAGGGCGGGAGGCCGCCTACGAGCAGTACGTC.

The DNA of the CDR3 is TGTGCCAGCACCCCGGTAGAGGGTCGGGACGAGCAGTACTTC. Encoded protein: CASTPVEGRDEQYF. The chain employs TRBV7-8 and TRBJ2-7; D perhaps matches TRBD2 (5 bases). Trimming took 7 bases from V and 5 from J, leaving 18 bases between them. This CDR3 region has 14 residues. The V gene's germline CDR1 is SGHVS and CDR2 FQNEAQ.

This clonotype was seen only a few times. The rearrangement uses TRBV7-9 and TRBJ2-7, with D perhaps matching TRBD2 (5 bases). Looked up from germline, CDR1 is SEHNR and CDR2 is FQNEAQ (reference sequence). This CDR3 is 15 amino acids long. V lost 5 bases and J 4 bases, leaving 18 bases between the germline ends. CDR3 DNA sequence: TGTGCCAGCAGCCCCCTAGAGGGTGAATTTTACGAGCAGTACGTC. This codes for CASSPLEGEFYEQYV.

In this sample, this clonotype turned up a few times. The rearrangement uses TRBV7-9 and TRBJ2-7, with 8 bases matching TRBD1. This CDR3 has 12 residues. Per the germline V gene, CDR1 is SEHNR and CDR2 is FQNEAQ (reference sequence). Germline trimming cut 6 bases from V and 6 bases from J; bases unmatched to any gene: 4. CDR3 residues: CASSIGQGEQYF. The CDR3 DNA is TGTGCCAGCAGTATAGGACAGGGCGAGCAGTACTTC.

This clonotype has just a few counts. The chain employs TRBV24-1 and TRBJ2-1, with TRBD2 matching 8 bases. Looked up from germline, CDR1 is KGHDR and CDR2 is SFDVKD. This CDR3 contains 16 residues. With 4 bases clipped from V and 9 bases from J, the junction kept 13 bases outside the gene matches. CDR3 in DNA: TGTGCCACCAGTGACCTGGGACTAGGGGGGACCGGTGAGCAGTTCTTC. Translated: CATSDLGLGGTGEQFF.

The CDR3 sequence: CACKPGLAGRETQYF. The CDR3 DNA reads as TGTGCCTGTAAACCGGGACTAGCGGGAAGGGAGACCCAGTACTTC. J is TRBJ2-5 and V is TRBV30; 13 bases align to TRBD2. The CDR3 totals 15 residues. Trimming at V came to 6 bases and at J to 5 bases, leaving 9 bases not matched to a gene. CDR1 is GTSNPN and CDR2 is SVGIG in the germline V gene (reference sequence).

This clonotype was observed a handful of times. The chain is built from TRBV25-1 and TRBJ1-2; D is undetermined. The CDR3 is made up of 12 amino acids. Trimming left V 2 bases short and J 3 bases short, with 4 bases between. CDR1 and CDR2 from the germline V gene are MGHDK and SYGVNS. The CDR3 DNA sequence: TGTGCCAGCAGTGAACAGGACTATGGCTACACCTTC. This sequence encodes CASSEQDYGYTF.

This clonotype came up a few times. The chain has TRBV29-1 and TRBJ2-4, with 7 bases fitting TRBD1. The CDR3 contains 13 residues. V was clipped by 5 bases and J by 5 bases; unmatched bases: 6. Germline V gene data show CDR1 as SQVTM and CDR2 as ANQGSEA. The CDR3 here is CSVPAGGENIQYF. CDR3 sequence (DNA): TGCAGCGTTCCCGCAGGGGGTGAAAACATTCAGTACTTC.

The sample holds a few counts of this clonotype. The V gene is TRBV29-1, the J gene TRBJ1-6; possible D gene TRBD1, 6 bases. The CDR3 has 14 amino acids. V lost 3 bases and J 6 bases, leaving 12 bases between the germline ends. Germline lookup yields CDR1 SQVTM and CDR2 ANQGSEA. The CDR3: CSVDRGALNSPLHF. The CDR3 bases are TGCAGCGTTGACCGGGGGGCTCTTAATTCACCCCTCCACTTT.

The chain uses TRBV20-1 and TRBJ2-1, with D possibly matching TRBD2 (5 bases). CDR1 DFQATT and CDR2 SNEGSKA come from the germline V gene (reference sequence). V was cut by 6 bases and J by 0 bases, with 27 bases left in between. The length of the CDR3 is 19 residues. This CDR3 is CSALERPSLERSSYNEQFF. DNA of the CDR3: TGCAGTGCACTAGAGAGGCCTAGCCTAGAACGGAGCTCCTACAATGAGCAGTTCTTC.

This sequence joins TRBV19 and TRBJ2-2; 7 bases line up with TRBD2. The V gene end was trimmed by 6 bases and the J gene end by 1 base; junction bases not matched to a gene: 8. The CDR3 length is 16 residues. Germline V lookup: CDR1 LNHDA, CDR2 SQIVND (reference sequence). CDR3 in DNA: TGTGCCAGTAGGGTTGGCGGGAGCGGGAACACCGGGGAGCTGTTTTTT. This gives the protein CASRVGGSGNTGELFF.

This clonotype has just a few counts. V is TRBV20-1 and J is TRBJ1-5; D is unclear. This CDR3 has 13 amino acids. Germline CDR1 is DFQATT and CDR2 is SNEGSKA (reference sequence). The germline V and J ends were trimmed by 7 bases and 1 base, with 11 bases remaining between them. The CDR3: CSVERTSNQPQHF. The CDR3 DNA reads TGCAGTGTAGAAAGGACCAGCAATCAGCCCCAGCATTTT.

The V gene is TRBV12-3 or TRBV12-4, the J gene TRBJ2-3; TRBD2 matches at 10 bases. V lost 5 bases, J lost 4 bases, and 12 bases stayed unmatched. The CDR3 has 17 residues. The CDR3 sequence is CASSPRIAGGRPDTQYF. The CDR3, as DNA: TGTGCCAGCAGTCCCCGTATAGCGGGAGGAAGGCCAGATACGCAGTATTTT.

This clonotype appeared a few times. The V gene is TRBV5-1, the J gene TRBJ2-7; D call uncertain. The V gene's germline CDR1 is SGHRS and CDR2 YFSETQ. This CDR3 is built from 12 residues. V shed 0 bases and J shed 6 bases, with 7 bases lying between them. Here the CDR3 reads CASSLAPFEQYF. CDR3 nucleotide sequence: TGCGCCAGCAGCTTGGCGCCGTTCGAGCAGTACTTC.